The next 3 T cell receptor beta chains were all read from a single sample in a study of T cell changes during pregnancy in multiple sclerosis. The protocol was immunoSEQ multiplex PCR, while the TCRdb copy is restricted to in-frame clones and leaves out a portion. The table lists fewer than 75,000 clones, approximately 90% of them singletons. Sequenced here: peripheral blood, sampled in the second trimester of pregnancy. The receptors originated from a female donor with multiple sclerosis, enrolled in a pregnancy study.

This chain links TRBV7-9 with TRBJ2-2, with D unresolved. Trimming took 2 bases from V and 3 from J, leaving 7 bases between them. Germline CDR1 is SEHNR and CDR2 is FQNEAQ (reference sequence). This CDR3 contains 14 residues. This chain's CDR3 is CASSLRSDTGELFF. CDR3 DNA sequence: TGTGCCAGCAGCTTACGGAGCGACACCGGGGAGCTGTTTTTT.

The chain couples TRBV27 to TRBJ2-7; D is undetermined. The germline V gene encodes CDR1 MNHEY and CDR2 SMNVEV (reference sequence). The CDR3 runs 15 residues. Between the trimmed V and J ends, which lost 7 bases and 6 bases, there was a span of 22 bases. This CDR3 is CASTPHDRLTREQYF. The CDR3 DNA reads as TGTGCCAGCACCCCCCACGACCGATTGACTCGCGAGCAGTACTTC.

CDR3 bases: TGCAGGGGGACAGGGGGAAACGAGCAGTACTTC. Residues: CRGTGGNEQYF. The chain has TRBV20-1 and TRBJ2-7, with 11 bases that match TRBD1. The CDR3 is 11 amino acids. The V gene's germline CDR1 is DFQATT and CDR2 SNEGSKA (reference sequence).